A selection of T cell receptor beta chains follows, all from one sample in a study of cytomegalovirus exposure and HLA in healthy donors. Generated by immunoSEQ multiplex PCR, the TCRdb table keeps only in-frame clones and is missing some. Of around 60,000 clones in the sample, roughly 94% are singletons; the top ten hold roughly 6%. The specimen sequenced was PBMCs. The source is a woman between 18 and 30 years old in good health and CMV-seropositive. CDR3s include the opening cysteine and the closing phenylalanine or tryptophan. The D gene is left open where the match is weak. Some rows mark clone size as missing; the rest say once, few, many or name a class of expanded clone.

J gene: TRBJ2-2; V gene: TRBV28; D gene: TRBD1; clone size: once; CDR3 protein: CASSLWGTGRTGELFF; CDR3 DNA: TGTGCCAGCAGTTTATGGGGGACAGGGAGGACCGGGGAGCTGTTTTTT
J gene: TRBJ2-7; V gene: TRBV13; D gene: -; clone size: -; CDR3 protein: CASSLPRDRPYEQYF; CDR3 DNA: TGTGCCAGCAGCTTACCTAGAGACCGACCCTACGAGCAGTACTTC
J gene: TRBJ2-7; V gene: TRBV27; D gene: TRBD2; clone size: -; CDR3 protein: CASRVAGANTYEQYF; CDR3 DNA: TGTGCCAGCAGAGTAGCGGGAGCGAATACCTACGAGCAGTACTTC
J gene: TRBJ1-6; V gene: TRBV27; D gene: TRBD1; clone size: -; CDR3 protein: CASSLFGQGNSPLHF; CDR3 DNA: TGTGCCAGCAGTTTATTCGGACAGGGTAATTCACCCCTCCACTTT
J gene: TRBJ2-3; V gene: TRBV4-2; D gene: -; clone size: -; CDR3 protein: CASSQDYSGSTDTQYF; CDR3 DNA: TGTGCCAGCAGCCAAGATTACTCGGGGAGCACAGATACGCAGTATTTT
J gene: TRBJ2-3; V gene: TRBV18; D gene: TRBD2; clone size: -; CDR3 protein: CASSPQPGTSGSTAQYF; CDR3 DNA: TGTGCCAGCTCACCTCAGCCCGGGACTAGCGGGAGTACGGCGCAGTATTTT
J gene: TRBJ1-1; V gene: TRBV28; D gene: -; clone size: -; CDR3 protein: CASSEMTGNPAGTAFF; CDR3 DNA: TGTGCCAGCAGCGAAATGACAGGTAATCCCGCAGGCACAGCTTTCTTT
J gene: TRBJ2-2; V gene: TRBV19; D gene: -; clone size: -; CDR3 protein: CASSIQITGELFF; CDR3 DNA: TGTGCCAGTAGTATTCAGATCACCGGGGAGCTGTTTTTT
J gene: TRBJ2-5; V gene: TRBV18; D gene: -; clone size: -; CDR3 protein: CASSFSREQETQYF; CDR3 DNA: TGTGCCAGCTCGTTCTCGCGCGAACAAGAGACCCAGTACTTC
J gene: TRBJ1-1; V gene: TRBV6-1; D gene: -; clone size: -; CDR3 protein: CASIRGRQVDTEAFF; CDR3 DNA: TGTGCCAGCATACGGGGTCGACAGGTAGACACTGAAGCTTTCTTT
J gene: TRBJ1-5; V gene: TRBV18; D gene: TRBD1; clone size: -; CDR3 protein: CASSPGTASSNQPQHF; CDR3 DNA: TGTGCCAGCTCACCGGGGACAGCAAGTAGCAATCAGCCCCAGCATTTT
J gene: TRBJ2-5; V gene: TRBV5-5; D gene: TRBD2; clone size: few; CDR3 protein: CASSWEGLIGAQYF; CDR3 DNA: TGTGCCAGCAGCTGGGAGGGACTTATTGGGGCCCAGTACTTC
J gene: TRBJ2-7; V gene: TRBV7-8; D gene: -; clone size: -; CDR3 protein: CASSSEDSNYEQYF; CDR3 DNA: TGTGCCAGCAGCTCAGAGGACAGTAACTACGAGCAGTACTTC
J gene: TRBJ1-1; V gene: TRBV10-3; D gene: -; clone size: once; CDR3 protein: CAISWTVMNTEAFF; CDR3 DNA: TGTGCCATCAGTTGGACAGTAATGAACACTGAAGCTTTCTTT
J gene: TRBJ2-5; V gene: TRBV11-2; D gene: -; clone size: -; CDR3 protein: CASSLRQTSSSQYF; CDR3 DNA: TGTGCCAGCAGCCTCCGACAGACTAGTTCGTCCCAGTACTTC
J gene: TRBJ2-7; V gene: TRBV7-9; D gene: TRBD2; clone size: -; CDR3 protein: CASASGTLPTAYEQYF; CDR3 DNA: TGTGCCAGCGCAAGCGGGACTCTCCCCACAGCTTACGAGCAGTACTTC
J gene: TRBJ1-2; V gene: TRBV7-8; D gene: -; clone size: -; CDR3 protein: CASSLPGSDAGNGYTF; CDR3 DNA: TGTGCCAGCAGCTTACCCGGATCGGATGCGGGGAATGGCTACACCTTC
J gene: TRBJ1-1; V gene: TRBV28; D gene: -; clone size: -; CDR3 protein: CALGGIGTEAFF; CDR3 DNA: TGTGCTCTGGGGGGAATTGGGACTGAAGCTTTCTTT
J gene: TRBJ1-2; V gene: TRBV2; D gene: TRBD1; clone size: -; CDR3 protein: CASSEGGRGLDGYTF; CDR3 DNA: TGTGCCAGCAGTGAGGGAGGCAGGGGGCTCGATGGCTACACCTTC
J gene: TRBJ2-1; V gene: TRBV20-1; D gene: -; clone size: -; CDR3 protein: CSASVAAQWFF; CDR3 DNA: TGCAGTGCTAGTGTAGCGGCCCAATGGTTCTTC
J gene: TRBJ2-7; V gene: TRBV11-2; D gene: -; clone size: -; CDR3 protein: CASSLGGGRYEQYF; CDR3 DNA: TGTGCCAGCAGCTTAGGAGGGGGACGCTACGAGCAGTACTTC
J gene: TRBJ1-2; V gene: TRBV28; D gene: -; clone size: -; CDR3 protein: CASNPFRVDYGYTF; CDR3 DNA: TGTGCCAGCAATCCCTTCAGGGTTGACTATGGCTACACCTTC
J gene: TRBJ2-5; V gene: TRBV5-6; D gene: TRBD2; clone size: -; CDR3 protein: CASSLSGSKETQYF; CDR3 DNA: TGTGCCAGCAGCTTAAGCGGGAGTAAGGAGACCCAGTACTTC
J gene: TRBJ2-3; V gene: TRBV7-3; D gene: TRBD2; clone size: once; CDR3 protein: CASSLTLGSGGPTDTQYF; CDR3 DNA: TGTGCCAGCAGCTTAACGTTAGGGAGCGGGGGGCCCACAGATACGCAGTATTTT
J gene: TRBJ2-5; V gene: TRBV9; D gene: TRBD1; clone size: once; CDR3 protein: CASSASGTGVLGTQYF; CDR3 DNA: TGTGCCAGCAGCGCCTCCGGGACAGGGGTGTTAGGGACCCAGTACTTC
J gene: TRBJ1-5; V gene: TRBV28; D gene: TRBD1; clone size: -; CDR3 protein: CASTRDRIRQPQHF; CDR3 DNA: TGTGCCAGCACCCGGGACAGGATTAGGCAGCCCCAGCATTTT
J gene: TRBJ1-1; V gene: TRBV4-3; D gene: -; clone size: -; CDR3 protein: CASSQDRVGASFF; CDR3 DNA: TGCGCCAGCAGCCAAGATCGGGTAGGGGCATCTTTCTTT
J gene: TRBJ2-7; V gene: TRBV6-5; D gene: -; clone size: -; CDR3 protein: CASSYAEPYEQYF; CDR3 DNA: TGTGCCAGCAGTTACGCGGAACCCTACGAGCAGTACTTC
J gene: TRBJ1-6; V gene: TRBV7-2; D gene: -; clone size: -; CDR3 protein: CASSLILPSSYNSPLHF; CDR3 DNA: TGTGCCAGCAGCTTAATTTTACCGAGCTCCTATAATTCACCCCTCCACTTT
J gene: TRBJ1-2; V gene: TRBV7-8; D gene: -; clone size: -; CDR3 protein: CASSLTGQLGYTF; CDR3 DNA: TGTGCCAGCAGCTTAACAGGCCAACTGGGCTACACCTTC
J gene: TRBJ1-4; V gene: TRBV5-4; D gene: -; clone size: -; CDR3 protein: CASSQGQDRQTNEKLFF; CDR3 DNA: TGTGCCAGCAGCCAGGGGCAGGACCGACAAACTAATGAAAAACTGTTTTTT
J gene: TRBJ2-1; V gene: TRBV9; D gene: TRBD2; clone size: once; CDR3 protein: CASSFSGRGDEQFF; CDR3 DNA: TGTGCCAGCAGCTTTAGCGGGAGAGGCGATGAGCAGTTCTTC
J gene: TRBJ2-2; V gene: TRBV30; D gene: TRBD2; clone size: -; CDR3 protein: CAGAPWGGLAGNTGELFF; CDR3 DNA: TGTGCCGGCGCCCCCTGGGGTGGGCTAGCGGGAAACACCGGGGAGCTGTTTTTT
J gene: TRBJ1-6; V gene: TRBV28; D gene: -; clone size: few; CDR3 protein: CASRPWRVDSPLHF; CDR3 DNA: TGTGCCAGCAGGCCGTGGCGGGTTGATTCACCCCTCCACTTT
J gene: TRBJ1-1; V gene: TRBV23-1; D gene: -; clone size: -; CDR3 protein: CASSHVCTACGGTEAFF; CDR3 DNA: TGCGCCAGCAGTCACGTCTGTACCGCATGTGGAGGCACTGAAGCTTTCTTT
J gene: TRBJ2-7; V gene: TRBV25-1; D gene: TRBD1; clone size: once; CDR3 protein: CASSGDRGPSFEQYF; CDR3 DNA: TGTGCCAGCAGTGGGGACAGGGGACCTTCTTTCGAGCAGTACTTC
J gene: TRBJ1-5; V gene: TRBV19; D gene: TRBD1; clone size: -; CDR3 protein: CASRDRGSQPQHF; CDR3 DNA: TGTGCCAGTAGGGACAGGGGAAGTCAGCCCCAGCATTTT
J gene: TRBJ2-2; V gene: TRBV7-9; D gene: -; clone size: -; CDR3 protein: CASSFNGELFF; CDR3 DNA: TGTGCCAGCAGCTTCAACGGGGAGCTGTTTTTT
J gene: TRBJ1-6; V gene: TRBV4-3; D gene: -; clone size: -; CDR3 protein: CASSQYYRAGNSPLHF; CDR3 DNA: TGCGCCAGCAGCCAATACTACAGGGCGGGTAATTCACCCCTCCACTTT
J gene: TRBJ2-1; V gene: TRBV6-6; D gene: TRBD2; clone size: -; CDR3 protein: CASSPTYSGTYNEQFF; CDR3 DNA: TGTGCCAGCAGTCCCACTTATAGCGGGACCTACAATGAGCAGTTCTTC
J gene: TRBJ2-3; V gene: TRBV7-9; D gene: TRBD1; clone size: -; CDR3 protein: CASSPTGVGDTQYF; CDR3 DNA: TGTGCCAGCAGCCCTACAGGGGTTGGAGATACGCAGTATTTT
J gene: TRBJ2-7; V gene: TRBV18; D gene: TRBD1; clone size: -; CDR3 protein: CASSPPGTGAHEQYF; CDR3 DNA: TGTGCCAGCTCACCCCCTGGGACAGGGGCGCACGAGCAGTACTTC
J gene: TRBJ2-5; V gene: TRBV14; D gene: -; clone size: -; CDR3 protein: CASSHLLLGAGETQYF; CDR3 DNA: TGTGCCAGCAGCCATTTACTCCTAGGAGCCGGAGAGACCCAGTACTTC
J gene: TRBJ2-2; V gene: TRBV28; D gene: TRBD1; clone size: -; CDR3 protein: CASSLWRQGAGELFF; CDR3 DNA: TGTGCCAGCAGTTTATGGAGACAGGGGGCCGGGGAGCTGTTTTTT
J gene: TRBJ1-5; V gene: TRBV6-5; D gene: -; clone size: -; CDR3 protein: CASSYAGFSNQPQHF; CDR3 DNA: TGTGCCAGCAGTTACGCGGGTTTTAGCAATCAGCCCCAGCATTTT
J gene: TRBJ2-7; V gene: TRBV7-3; D gene: TRBD2; clone size: -; CDR3 protein: CASSPSGVWEQYF; CDR3 DNA: TGTGCCAGCAGCCCCAGCGGGGTTTGGGAGCAGTACTTC
J gene: TRBJ2-3; V gene: TRBV15; D gene: -; clone size: -; CDR3 protein: CATSRDSSVDTDTQYF; CDR3 DNA: TGTGCCACCAGCAGAGACTCTTCGGTAGACACAGATACGCAGTATTTT
J gene: TRBJ2-5; V gene: TRBV28; D gene: TRBD2; clone size: -; CDR3 protein: CASSLPGVAGGMQTQYF; CDR3 DNA: TGTGCCAGCAGTCTCCCCGGGGTAGCGGGGGGGATGCAGACCCAGTACTTC
J gene: TRBJ1-2; V gene: TRBV19; D gene: -; clone size: -; CDR3 protein: CASSEFARAGSHDGYTF; CDR3 DNA: TGTGCCAGTAGTGAGTTCGCGCGGGCGGGGAGTCACGATGGCTACACCTTC
J gene: TRBJ2-1; V gene: TRBV19; D gene: -; clone size: -; CDR3 protein: CASSSGLYNRNEQFF; CDR3 DNA: TGTGCCAGTAGTTCCGGACTGTACAATCGGAATGAGCAGTTCTTC